This passage covers 4 T cell receptor beta chains from one sample sequenced in a study of neurological immune-mediated disorders. One entry per CDR3 protein, called by TCRdb with MiXCR from the 5' RACE reads. This repertoire shows roughly 62,000 distinct CDR3 sequences, 4.5% to 5.5% found once; its top ten account for 3.4%. The sequencing input was PBMCs. These receptors came from a woman aged 45-65 years with multiple sclerosis.

The V gene is TRBV12-3 or TRBV12-4, the J gene TRBJ2-7; 8 bases agree with TRBD1. The V gene end was trimmed by 4 bases and the J gene end by 3 bases; junction bases not matched to a gene: 5. The CDR3 length is 14 residues. CDR3 DNA sequence: TGTGCCAGCAGTTCCGGCGGGACAGGCTACGAGCAGTACTTC. This codes for CASSSGGTGYEQYF.

The chain combines TRBV11-3 with TRBJ2-5; D is unclear. CDR3 length: 12 residues. The V gene's germline CDR1 is SGHNT and CDR2 YENEEA. Trimming removed 0 bases at V and 12 bases at J, with 11 bases between. The chain's CDR3 is CASSLDHGLEYF. As DNA, the CDR3 is TGTGCCAGCAGCTTAGATCACGGGTTAGAGTACTTC.

This clonotype was seen at least ten times. This sequence joins TRBV20-1 and TRBJ1-3, with unresolved D. The V gene's germline CDR1 is DFQATT and CDR2 SNEGSKA (reference sequence). Trimming took off 3 bases at V and 0 bases at J, with 9 bases between the two ends. The CDR3 has 14 amino acids. As DNA, the CDR3 is TGCAGTGCTAGCGACTCCCTCTCTGGAAACACCATATATTTT. Its translation: CSASDSLSGNTIYF.

This clonotype occurred many times. The rearrangement uses TRBV12-3 or TRBV12-4 and TRBJ2-2, with TRBD2 as a possible D gene (5 bases). CDR3 length: 16 residues. V was clipped by 8 bases and J by 7 bases, with 23 bases between them. The CDR3 region has the DNA TGTGCCAGCTCCGAGGACCTGACGGGGTGGGGCGGGGAGCTGTTTTTT. It encodes CASSEDLTGWGGELFF.